This T cell receptor beta chain was recovered during a study of control samples from healthy donors and cancer patients. The protocol was immunoSEQ multiplex PCR, while the TCRdb copy is restricted to in-frame clones and leaves out a portion. This table lists about 210,000 clones. CDR3 length equals 14 residues. Trimming stripped 5 bases from V and 2 bases from J, with 13 bases between. Germline CDR1 reads SGHAT; CDR2 reads FQNNGV. The J gene is TRBJ2-7, the V gene TRBV11-2; D gene uncertain. The clonotype originates from a woman in her twenties or thirties in good health. The sequenced material came from blood. Written as DNA, the CDR3 is TGTGCCAGCAGCCTTGAGTTGGCTGCCTACGAGCAGTACTTC. Encoded protein: CASSLELAAYEQYF.